The clone carrying this T cell receptor (beta chain) came up once. Its cognate antigen is unknown. The germline V gene has CDR1 GTSNPN and CDR2 SVGIG (reference sequence). The CDR3 consists of 14 residues. The V end was cut by 0 bases, the J end by 6 bases, with 11 bases between. An Oncomine TCR Beta short-read assay was used to sequence the DNA from cultured CD4+ T cells. Cultures of CD4+ T cells served as the source for extracting genomic DNA. One entry per CDR3 protein, called by TCRdb with MiXCR from the PCR reads. The sample lists approximately 4,100 distinct CDR3 sequences; roughly 20% were seen once. Noted treatment: roughly 11-day PBMC culture with coronavirus spike peptide pools or control peptides (ViraFEST assay). This entry belongs to a study of vaccination and CD4 T cells after COVID-19. About the research overall: Recovered-phase convalescent patients showed SARS-CoV-2 positivity by nasal swab PCR; roughly nine were mild, one severe. Whole-study findings and limits: Post-vaccination reactive clonotypes (median around 40) did not differ significantly from post-infection (around 19). Vaccine-specific clones numbering 304 of 307 showed spike mono-reactivity in convalescent patients.

This sequence originates from a human donor who had recovered from COVID-19. Sequences were obtained from CD4+ T cells from blood, cultured in vitro. This chain links TRBV30 with TRBJ1-4; D ambiguous. CDR3 sequence reads: CAWSVAPWDEKLFF. The CDR3 nucleotides read TGTGCCTGGAGTGTAGCCCCGTGGGATGAAAAACTGTTTTTT.